The rows below give T cell receptor beta chains drawn from one sample of a study of long-term antiretroviral therapy in people with HIV. Method: immunoSEQ multiplex PCR; TCRdb's copy keeps in-frame clones and lacks some. This table holds roughly 16,000 clones, about 86% found once. The starting material was unsorted PBMCs, obtained 0.3 years before starting antiretroviral therapy. These receptor sequences come from a man aged 50-59 years with HIV. Both conserved end residues are part of each CDR3. A D gene is named only where the DNA matches it firmly. Size is stated for part of the rows, as once, few or many counts, or as a class when the clone is expanded.

d_gene	abundance	v_gene	len	j_gene	CDR3nt	CDR3aa
-	-	TRBV5-6	16	TRBJ1-3	TGTGCCAGCAGCTTGTATGCGACAGACTCTGGAAACACCATATATTTT	CASSLYATDSGNTIYF
-	once	TRBV28	13	TRBJ2-7	TGTGCCAGCAGTTTATTACACAGGGCCGAGCAGTACTTC	CASSLLHRAEQYF
-	-	TRBV28	14	TRBJ2-7	TGTGCCAGCAGTCGGGCCGATGGGCCCTACGAGCAGTACTTC	CASSRADGPYEQYF
-	-	TRBV5-6	14	TRBJ1-5	TGTGCCAGCAGCTCTACAGGGCTTGATCAGCCCCAGCATTTT	CASSSTGLDQPQHF
-	-	TRBV5-6	15	TRBJ2-3	TGTGCCAGCAGCTTGTTCCAGGGGTTCACAGATACGCAGTATTTT	CASSLFQGFTDTQYF
TRBD1	-	TRBV11-2	16	TRBJ2-6	TGTGCCAGCAGCTTATACAGGGGCGCTGGGGCCAACGTCCTGACTTTC	CASSLYRGAGANVLTF
TRBD2	-	TRBV10-1	18	TRBJ2-2	TGCGCCAGCAGTGAGCGGACTAGCGGGATCACGAACACCGGGGAGCTGTTTTTT	CASSERTSGITNTGELFF
-	few	TRBV20-1	11	TRBJ1-6	TGCAGTGCTAGTTGGGTCCGGTCTCTCCACTTT	CSASWVRSLHF
-	-	TRBV5-1	15	TRBJ2-7	TGCGCCAGCAGCTTGGTTACGGGGTCGACCTACGAGCAGTACTTC	CASSLVTGSTYEQYF
TRBD2	once	TRBV9	16	TRBJ2-4	TGTGCCAGCAGCGGGGCTTCGGGGGGTGGCAAAAACATTCAGTACTTC	CASSGASGGGKNIQYF
TRBD1	-	TRBV11-2	14	TRBJ2-7	TGTGCCAGCAGCTTGGGACAGGTCTCCTACGAGCAGTACTTC	CASSLGQVSYEQYF
-	-	TRBV5-5	14	TRBJ1-1	TGTGCCAGCAGCACCAGGGGAGAGGACACTGAAGCTTTCTTT	CASSTRGEDTEAFF
TRBD1	-	TRBV6-1	14	TRBJ1-4	TGTGCCAGCAGTGACAGGGGGCGCGGTGAAAAACTGTTTTTT	CASSDRGRGEKLFF
-	-	TRBV7-9	15	TRBJ2-5	TGTGCCAGCAGCTTAGATGCGGGGGCCGTGGAGACCCAGTACTTC	CASSLDAGAVETQYF
-	few	TRBV4-1	14	TRBJ2-7	TGCGCCAGCAGCCAAACTCTTCGGTCCTACGAGCAGTACTTC	CASSQTLRSYEQYF